This T cell receptor beta chain comes out of a study of T cell responses to AZD1222 COVID-19 vaccine. Judged by abundance, this clone is medium-sized. Trimming took 4 bases from V and 0 from J; bases not matched to a gene: 5. Germline V gives CDR1 SEHNR, CDR2 FQNEAQ (reference sequence). This CDR3 has 16 residues. TCRdb's table, derived via immunoSEQ multiplex PCR, lists solely in-frame clones and lacks some. The sample shows 150,000 to 200,000 clones, about 92% of them seen only once. The sample here was peripheral blood, taken on day 0 of AZD1222 vaccination. The J gene is TRBJ1-3, the V gene TRBV7-9; 8 positions match TRBD1. The receptor's source is an adult in good health. CDR3 residues: CASSSNTGGSGNTIYF. The CDR3 nucleotides are TGTGCCAGCAGCTCTAATACAGGGGGCTCTGGAAACACCATATATTTT.